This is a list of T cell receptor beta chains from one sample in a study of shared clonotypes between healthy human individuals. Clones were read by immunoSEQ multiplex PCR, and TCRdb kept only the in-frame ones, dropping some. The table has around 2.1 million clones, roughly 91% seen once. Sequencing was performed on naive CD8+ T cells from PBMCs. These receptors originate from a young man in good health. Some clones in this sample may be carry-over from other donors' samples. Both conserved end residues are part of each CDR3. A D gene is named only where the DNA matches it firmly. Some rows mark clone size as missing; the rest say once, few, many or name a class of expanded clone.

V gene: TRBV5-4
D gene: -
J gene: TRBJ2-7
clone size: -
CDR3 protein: CASSPNGYEQYF
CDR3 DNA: TGTGCCAGCAGCCCGAATGGGTACGAGCAGTACTTC

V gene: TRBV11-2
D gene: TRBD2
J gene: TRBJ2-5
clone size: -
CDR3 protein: CASSSRTSGSFQETQYF
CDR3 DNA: TGTGCCAGCAGCTCACGGACTAGCGGGAGTTTTCAAGAGACCCAGTACTTC

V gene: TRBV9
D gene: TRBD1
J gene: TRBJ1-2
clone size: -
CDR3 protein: CASSVGQGYGYTF
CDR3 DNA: TGTGCCAGCAGCGTAGGACAGGGCTATGGCTACACCTTC

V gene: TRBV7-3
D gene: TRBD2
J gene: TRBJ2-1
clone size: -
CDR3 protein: CASSLTPGTSGRGNEQFF
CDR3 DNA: TGTGCCAGCAGCTTAACCCCGGGGACTAGCGGGAGAGGGAATGAGCAGTTCTTC

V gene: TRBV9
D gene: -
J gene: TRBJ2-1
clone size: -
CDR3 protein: CASSPTRASEQFF
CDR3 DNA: TGTGCCAGCAGCCCTACCAGGGCCAGTGAGCAGTTCTTC

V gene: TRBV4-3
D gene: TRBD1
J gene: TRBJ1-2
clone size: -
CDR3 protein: CASSQDSRGNYGYTF
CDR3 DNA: TGCGCCAGCAGCCAAGATTCCAGGGGGAACTATGGCTACACCTTC

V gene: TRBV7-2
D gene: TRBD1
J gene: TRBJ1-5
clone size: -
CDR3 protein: CASSLVGTGGEPQHF
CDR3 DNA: TGTGCCAGCAGCTTAGTGGGGACAGGGGGCGAGCCCCAGCATTTT

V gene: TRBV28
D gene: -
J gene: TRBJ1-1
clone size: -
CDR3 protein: CASSNGLGGTEAFF
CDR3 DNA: TGTGCCAGCAGTAATGGACTGGGCGGCACTGAAGCTTTCTTT

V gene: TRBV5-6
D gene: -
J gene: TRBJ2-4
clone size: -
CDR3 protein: CASTAQGPGKNIQYF
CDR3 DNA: TGTGCCAGCACCGCACAGGGTCCGGGGAAAAACATTCAGTACTTC

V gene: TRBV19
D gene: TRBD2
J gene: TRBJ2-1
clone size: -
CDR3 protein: CASSMNGLAGHEQFF
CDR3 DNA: TGTGCCAGTAGTATGAACGGACTAGCTGGGCATGAGCAGTTCTTC

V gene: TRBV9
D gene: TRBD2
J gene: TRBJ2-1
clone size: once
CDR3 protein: CASSVAGGLSYNEQFF
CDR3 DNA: TGTGCCAGCAGCGTAGCGGGGGGGCTTTCCTACAATGAGCAGTTCTTC

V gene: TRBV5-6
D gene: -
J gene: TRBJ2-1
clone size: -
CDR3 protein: CASSFQVSNNEQFF
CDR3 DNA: TGTGCCAGCAGCTTCCAGGTATCAAACAATGAGCAGTTCTTC

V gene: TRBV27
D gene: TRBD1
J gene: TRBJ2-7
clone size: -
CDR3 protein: CASSPSTGESSYEQYF
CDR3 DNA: TGTGCCAGCAGCCCTTCGACAGGGGAGAGCTCCTACGAGCAGTACTTC

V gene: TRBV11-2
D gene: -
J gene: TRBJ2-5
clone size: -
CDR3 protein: CASSLVGGAETQYF
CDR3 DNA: TGTGCCAGCAGCTTAGTCGGGGGTGCGGAGACCCAGTACTTC

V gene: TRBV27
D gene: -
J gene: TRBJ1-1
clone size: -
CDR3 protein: CASSPTGLGTEAFF
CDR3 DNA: TGTGCCAGCAGTCCCACAGGACTCGGCACTGAAGCTTTCTTT

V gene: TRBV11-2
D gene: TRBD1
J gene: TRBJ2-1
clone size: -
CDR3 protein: CASGQGSYNEQFF
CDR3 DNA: TGTGCCAGTGGACAGGGATCCTACAATGAGCAGTTCTTC